Listed below are T cell receptor beta chains from one sample, sequenced in a study of blood T cell repertoires in COVID-19. Using immunoSEQ multiplex PCR, the repertoire was profiled, and TCRdb retains in-frame clones only, with some absent. Of around 71,000 clones listed, under 80% are singletons. Sequences were obtained from peripheral blood. The receptors shown here come from a woman of 80 years or more with active or convalescent COVID-19. Each CDR3 is given with its conserved first and last residue. D genes are given only for firm matches. Only part of the rows carry a size: once, few, many, or a class if the clone is expanded.

clone size: NA
D gene: TRBD1
V gene: TRBV2
J gene: TRBJ2-6
CDR3 DNA: TGTGCCAGCACCAGGGGGATCGCTGGGGCCAACGTCCTGACTTTC
CDR3 protein: CASTRGIAGANVLTF

clone size: NA
D gene: TRBD1
V gene: TRBV3-1/TRBV3-2
J gene: TRBJ1-2
CDR3 DNA: TGTGCCAGCAGCCTGACAGGGGGCTATGGCTACACCTTC
CDR3 protein: CASSLTGGYGYTF

clone size: few
D gene: NA
V gene: TRBV28
J gene: TRBJ1-2
CDR3 DNA: TGTGCCAGCAGACGGAGCCCAGGGTCCCTTACTAACTATGGCTACACCTTC
CDR3 protein: CASRRSPGSLTNYGYTF

clone size: NA
D gene: NA
V gene: TRBV28
J gene: TRBJ1-3
CDR3 DNA: TGTGCCAGCAGTGGGGGGGGAAACACCATATATTTT
CDR3 protein: CASSGGGNTIYF

clone size: NA
D gene: TRBD1
V gene: TRBV7-2
J gene: TRBJ1-3
CDR3 DNA: TGTGCCAGCAGCCTCACTGGTGGACAGGGGGGAAACACCATATATTTT
CDR3 protein: CASSLTGGQGGNTIYF

clone size: NA
D gene: NA
V gene: TRBV24-1
J gene: TRBJ2-4
CDR3 DNA: TGTGCCACCAGTGAATCACAAGTCCGAAAAAACATTCAGTACTTC
CDR3 protein: CATSESQVRKNIQYF

clone size: NA
D gene: TRBD1
V gene: TRBV2
J gene: TRBJ1-2
CDR3 DNA: TGTGCCAGCAGCGTGACAGGGGCGGAAGGCTACACCTTC
CDR3 protein: CASSVTGAEGYTF

clone size: once
D gene: NA
V gene: TRBV3-1/TRBV3-2
J gene: TRBJ1-1
CDR3 DNA: TGTGCCAGCAGCCCCCTCGGGGGGGACACTGAAGCTTTCTTT
CDR3 protein: CASSPLGGDTEAFF

clone size: NA
D gene: NA
V gene: TRBV4-3
J gene: TRBJ2-5
CDR3 DNA: TGCGCCAGCAGCAAGCGAGGCTGGGGGACATCAGAGGAGACCCAGTACTTC
CDR3 protein: CASSKRGWGTSEETQYF

clone size: NA
D gene: NA
V gene: TRBV18
J gene: TRBJ2-1
CDR3 DNA: TGTGCCAGCTCACCGGGGCGGAACCCGACCATCTTGTATAATGAGCAGTTCTTC
CDR3 protein: CASSPGRNPTILYNEQFF

clone size: once
D gene: NA
V gene: TRBV5-4
J gene: TRBJ2-3
CDR3 DNA: TGTGCCAGCAGCTTGGTGGCGGGGTATAACACAGATACGCAGTATTTT
CDR3 protein: CASSLVAGYNTDTQYF

clone size: NA
D gene: TRBD1
V gene: TRBV27
J gene: TRBJ1-2
CDR3 DNA: TGTGCCAGCAGTCCACAGGGACAGTCAGGTGGCTACACCTTC
CDR3 protein: CASSPQGQSGGYTF

clone size: NA
D gene: NA
V gene: TRBV4-3
J gene: TRBJ2-1
CDR3 DNA: TGCGCCAGCAGCCAAGATAGGCAGGGTGAGCAGTTCTTC
CDR3 protein: CASSQDRQGEQFF

clone size: NA
D gene: NA
V gene: TRBV6-6
J gene: TRBJ2-5
CDR3 DNA: TGTGCCAGCGTCCCCCCCGGGGTCCGAGAGACCCAGTACTTC
CDR3 protein: CASVPPGVRETQYF

clone size: NA
D gene: NA
V gene: TRBV7-2
J gene: TRBJ2-5
CDR3 DNA: TGTGCCAGCAGCCCGACGGGGTTGCGAGAGACCCAGTACTTC
CDR3 protein: CASSPTGLRETQYF

clone size: NA
D gene: TRBD1
V gene: TRBV7-2
J gene: TRBJ1-6
CDR3 DNA: TGTGCCAGCAGACAAACAGGGGGTTCTAATTCACCCCTCCACTTT
CDR3 protein: CASRQTGGSNSPLHF

clone size: few
D gene: TRBD2
V gene: TRBV28
J gene: TRBJ2-3
CDR3 DNA: TGTGCCAGCAGTTCGGGACTAGCGAGTTCAGATACGCAGTATTTT
CDR3 protein: CASSSGLASSDTQYF

clone size: NA
D gene: NA
V gene: TRBV13
J gene: TRBJ1-6
CDR3 DNA: TGTGCCAGCAGCGCTAGCTCCTATAATTCACCCCTCCACTTT
CDR3 protein: CASSASSYNSPLHF

clone size: once
D gene: TRBD1
V gene: TRBV6-1
J gene: TRBJ2-1
CDR3 DNA: TGTGCCAGCAGTGAATCGACCGGGACAGGGCTCTACAATGAGCAGTTCTTC
CDR3 protein: CASSESTGTGLYNEQFF

clone size: NA
D gene: NA
V gene: TRBV7-2
J gene: TRBJ1-1
CDR3 DNA: TGTGCCAGCAGCCAGGGGTACACTGAAGCTTTCTTT
CDR3 protein: CASSQGYTEAFF